This TCR beta chain was obtained from a study of T cells after somatic rescue of genetic block. Assay used: immunoSEQ multiplex PCR; TCRdb lists only in-frame clones, some missing. The profile shows around 70,000 clones, 92% of them singletons. Trimming took 4 bases from V and 5 from J; bases not matched to a gene: 10. Germline loops: CDR1 MNHEY, CDR2 SMNVEV (reference sequence). The CDR3 sequence is 16 residues long. The sequencing input was peripheral blood mononuclear cells (PBMCs). The clonotype originates from a man aged 35 to 55. The chain links TRBV27 to TRBJ2-1; 8 bases match TRBD2. Here the CDR3 reads CASSSATGGPHNEQFF. CDR3 DNA: TGTGCCAGCAGTTCCGCGACGGGAGGGCCTCACAATGAGCAGTTCTTC.